The entry below describes one TCR beta chain. This CDR3 is built from 12 residues. Germline values: CDR1 MDHEN, CDR2 SYDVKM. With 3 bases removed from V and 7 bases from J, the gap between germline ends came to 9 bases. Original methodology: Reference gene primer amplification yielded estimated nucleated cell counts. The data were produced by immunoSEQ multiplex PCR, yet TCRdb's version contains in-frame clones alone and is incomplete. Clonal size and the V and J genes are those of that table, whereas D and trimming came from the DNA. The sample carries more than 65,000 clones, about 80% recorded once. This record comes from a study of blood T cell repertoires in COVID-19.

The TCR originated in a human donor in a cohort sampled during active COVID-19. The V call is TRBV28, the J call TRBJ1-1; D remains ambiguous. The sequencing input was peripheral blood. The DNA of the CDR3 is TGTGCCAGCAGTTTTAGCGGGATTGAAGCTTTCTTT. Protein sequence: CASSFSGIEAFF.